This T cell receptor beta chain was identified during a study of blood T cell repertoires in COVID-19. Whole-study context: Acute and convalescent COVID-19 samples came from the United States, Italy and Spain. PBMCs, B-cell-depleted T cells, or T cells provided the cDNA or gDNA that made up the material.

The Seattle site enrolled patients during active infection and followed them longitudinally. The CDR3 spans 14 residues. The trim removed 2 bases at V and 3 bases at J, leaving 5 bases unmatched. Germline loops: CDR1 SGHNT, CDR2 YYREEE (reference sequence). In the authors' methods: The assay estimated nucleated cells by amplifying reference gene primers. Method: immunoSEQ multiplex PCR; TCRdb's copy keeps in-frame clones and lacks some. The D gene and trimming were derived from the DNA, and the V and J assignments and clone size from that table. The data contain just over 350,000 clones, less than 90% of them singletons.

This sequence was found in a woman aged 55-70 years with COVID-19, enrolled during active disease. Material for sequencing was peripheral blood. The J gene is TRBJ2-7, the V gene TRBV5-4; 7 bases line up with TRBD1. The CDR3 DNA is TGTGCCAGCAGCTTACCGGGACAGTTCTACGAGCAGTACTTC. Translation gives CASSLPGQFYEQYF. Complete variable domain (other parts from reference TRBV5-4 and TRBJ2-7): ETGVTQSPTHLIKTRGQQVTLRCSSQSGHNTVSWYQQALGQGPQFIFQYYREEENGRGNFPPRFSGLQFPNYSSELNVNALELDDSALYLCASSLPGQFYEQYFGPGTRLTVT.